Only a few counts were recorded for the clone carrying this T cell receptor beta chain. Its specificity is unknown. This record comes from a study of beta chain features in type 1 diabetes. Study details: The number of sorted cells examined across all samples was 107,917,701.

The isolated RNA, all of it, was reverse transcribed, so expressed TCRB transcripts were what got sequenced. The repertoire was sequenced with immunoSEQ multiplex PCR; TCRdb's copy has only in-frame clones and lacks some. The repertoire holds 20,000 to 30,000 clones, roughly 45% seen once, with approximately 0.33% in the top ten. CDR1 MNHEY and CDR2 SVGAGI come from the germline V gene. The CDR3 loop spans 15 amino acids. Trimming at V came to 6 bases and at J to 3 bases, leaving 6 bases not matched to a gene. Study-level findings and limits: Among all four CD4+ subsets, Type 1 diabetes patients had TCRB CDR3s that were moderately but significantly shorter.

Markers CD45RO/CCR7/CD25/CD127/CD95/CD27 served to sort CD4+ naive, central memory, regulatory and stem cell-like memory cells. The sample was stem cell memory CD4+ T cells from blood. This TCR was recovered from a man aged 25-45 years with type 1 diabetes. The chain has TRBV6-5 and TRBJ1-5; 9 nucleotides agree with TRBD1. The CDR3: CASRARQGDNQPQHF. CDR3 coding DNA: TGTGCCAGCAGGGCTCGACAGGGGGACAATCAGCCCCAGCATTTT.